This is a list of T cell receptor beta chains from one sample in a study of shared clonotypes between healthy human individuals. The method was immunoSEQ multiplex PCR; TCRdb's version includes in-frame clones alone and lacks a portion of them. This table holds hundreds of thousands of clones, more than 75% found once. Sequenced material: PBMCs. The receptors stem from a woman aged 40 to 50 in good health. Some clones in this sample may be carry-over from other donors' samples. Both conserved end residues are part of each CDR3. The D gene is left open where the match is weak. A row's size may be missing; if present it is once, few, many or a size class.

D gene,V gene,clone size,J gene,CDR3 DNA,CDR3 protein
TRBD1,TRBV4-3,.,TRBJ2-6,TGCGCCAGCAGCCAAGAGAGGGGGCTTGGGGCCAACGTCCTGACTTTC,CASSQERGLGANVLTF
.,TRBV6-6,once,TRBJ1-5,TGTGCCAGCAGTTACTCGGGCAGTCGACGCCTTCAGCCCCAGCATTTT,CASSYSGSRRLQPQHF
.,TRBV29-1,.,TRBJ2-7,TGCAGCGTTCAGGAGACCTACGAGCAGTACTTC,CSVQETYEQYF
.,TRBV6-6,once,TRBJ2-7,TGTGCCAGCGGATCCGCCTACGAGCAGTACTTC,CASGSAYEQYF
.,TRBV28,.,TRBJ2-7,TGTGCCAGCAGCCCCCCAACAGGGAACGGCTACGAGCAGTACTTC,CASSPPTGNGYEQYF
TRBD2,TRBV29-1,.,TRBJ2-3,TGCAGCGTGATAAAAATAGCGGGAAGCACAGATACGCAGTATTTT,CSVIKIAGSTDTQYF
TRBD2,TRBV5-1,few,TRBJ2-3,TGCGCCAGCAGCTTGATTGCGGGAGCCACAGATACGCAGTATTTT,CASSLIAGATDTQYF
.,TRBV6-1,.,TRBJ1-5,TGTGCCAGCAGTGGTCTGGGATCGGGCGTCAATCAGCCCCAGCATTTT,CASSGLGSGVNQPQHF
.,TRBV18,.,TRBJ2-1,TGTGCCAGCTCACGGGCCGCGGGCAATGAGCAGTTCTTC,CASSRAAGNEQFF
.,TRBV11-1,.,TRBJ2-5,TGTGCCAGCATGGGTTTGCGAGAAGAGACCCAGTACTTC,CASMGLREETQYF
.,TRBV5-1,.,TRBJ2-7,TGCGCCAGCAGCTACCACTACGAGCAGTACTTC,CASSYHYEQYF
TRBD1,TRBV18,.,TRBJ2-7,TGTGCCAGCTCACCGGTTACAGGGGACCTCCTGGGAGAGCAGTACTTC,CASSPVTGDLLGEQYF
.,TRBV4-3,many,TRBJ2-3,TGCGCCAGCAGCCAATCCGGCCGGGGGGATACGCAGTATTTT,CASSQSGRGDTQYF
.,TRBV11-2,few,TRBJ2-1,TGTGCCAGCAGCTTTTCACGAGACAATGAGCAGTTCTTC,CASSFSRDNEQFF
.,TRBV2,.,TRBJ1-1,TGTGCCAGTGGATGGGGGGGGACTGAAGCTTTCTTT,CASGWGGTEAFF
.,TRBV4-2,once,TRBJ2-1,TGTGCCAGCAGCCAAGACCCCCGGCTAGCTGCTTACTACAATGAGCAGTTCTTC,CASSQDPRLAAYYNEQFF
.,TRBV7-9,.,TRBJ1-4,TGTGCCAGCAGCTTAGCTCGGACGGATTCTAATGAAAAACTGTTTTTT,CASSLARTDSNEKLFF
TRBD1,TRBV14,.,TRBJ1-3,TGTGCCAGCAGCCGAGGACAGGGCTTTACTGGAAACACCATATATTTT,CASSRGQGFTGNTIYF
.,TRBV5-1,.,TRBJ2-1,TGCGCCAGCAGCTTGGCCCCGCACAATGAGCAGTTCTTC,CASSLAPHNEQFF
TRBD2,TRBV27,.,TRBJ2-1,TGTGCCAGCAGTCTCTCTAGCGGGAGCGGCAATGAGCAGTTCTTC,CASSLSSGSGNEQFF
TRBD2,TRBV2,.,TRBJ2-5,TGTGCCAGCAGCTCACTAGCGGGAGGGCCAGGGGAGACCCAGTACTTC,CASSSLAGGPGETQYF
TRBD1,TRBV28,.,TRBJ2-7,TGTGCCAGCAGTTCACCGGGACAGGAGAACGAGCAGTACTTC,CASSSPGQENEQYF
TRBD1,TRBV11-2,few,TRBJ2-3,TGTGCCAGCAGCTTAGATTGGACAGGGCAGTATTTT,CASSLDWTGQYF
TRBD1,TRBV4-3,.,TRBJ1-1,TGCGCCAGCAGCCAGACAGGGTCCCCTGAAGCTTTCTTT,CASSQTGSPEAFF
.,TRBV5-6,few,TRBJ1-3,TGTGCCAGCAGCTGGGACCGAAACACCATATATTTT,CASSWDRNTIYF
.,TRBV25-1,.,TRBJ2-2,TGTGCCAGCAGTGAAATCAGTAGAGCTACCGGGGAGCTGTTTTTT,CASSEISRATGELFF
.,TRBV4-1,.,TRBJ2-7,TGCGCCAGCAGCCAAGATCTTAGGCCCTCGGGGCACGAGCAGTACTTC,CASSQDLRPSGHEQYF
TRBD1,TRBV19,once,TRBJ1-1,TGTGCCAGCAGGGACAGGGTAAACACTGAAGCTTTCTTT,CASRDRVNTEAFF
.,TRBV18,.,TRBJ2-7,TGTGCCAGCTCCCCGGGGACGGACTCCTACGAGCAGTACTTC,CASSPGTDSYEQYF
TRBD1,TRBV11-2,.,TRBJ2-2,TGTGCCAGCAGCTTATTTTCAGGGGGTTTCACCGGGGAGCTGTTTTTT,CASSLFSGGFTGELFF
.,TRBV11-2,.,TRBJ2-1,TGTGCCAGCAGCTTTACTAGGACCTACAATGAGCAGTTCTTC,CASSFTRTYNEQFF
TRBD2,TRBV7-8,once,TRBJ2-7,TGTGCCAGCAGCTTAGGGACTAGCGGGAGAATTTTCTACGAGCAGTACTTC,CASSLGTSGRIFYEQYF
TRBD1,TRBV27,.,TRBJ1-6,TGTGCCAGCAGTTTAGTGAGGGACAGGGGGTACAATTCACCCCTCCACTTT,CASSLVRDRGYNSPLHF
.,TRBV20-1,.,TRBJ2-1,TGCAGTGCGAAGCAGAACAATGAGCAGTTCTTC,CSAKQNNEQFF
TRBD1,TRBV10-2,.,TRBJ2-7,TGCGCCAGCAGTGAGTTGGACAGGGGGATAGAGCAGTACTTC,CASSELDRGIEQYF
.,TRBV10-3,.,TRBJ1-3,TGTGCCATCAGTGAGGCTGGAAACACCATATATTTT,CAISEAGNTIYF
.,TRBV28,.,TRBJ1-5,TGTGCCAGCAGTTCCGGGGGCAATCAGCCCCAGCATTTT,CASSSGGNQPQHF
.,TRBV7-2,once,TRBJ2-1,TGTGCCAGCAGCTTAATCAATGGTTACAATGAGCAGTTCTTC,CASSLINGYNEQFF
TRBD2,TRBV11-3,once,TRBJ2-1,TGTGCCAGCAGCTCCCTACGAGGGACTAGCGGGAGCTACAATGAGCAGTTCTTC,CASSSLRGTSGSYNEQFF
TRBD1,TRBV7-8,.,TRBJ1-5,TGTGCCAGCAGCTTAGTGACGGGACAGATCCCTTATCAGCCCCAGCATTTT,CASSLVTGQIPYQPQHF
TRBD1,TRBV7-2,.,TRBJ2-6,TGTGCCAGCACCCAGACAGGGGGGAGCTCTGGGGCCAACGTCCTGACTTTC,CASTQTGGSSGANVLTF
.,TRBV25-1,.,TRBJ1-4,TGTGCCAGCAGTGAGTCCCCGGGAGGGACTAATGAAAAACTGTTTTTT,CASSESPGGTNEKLFF
TRBD1,TRBV11-1,.,TRBJ2-7,TGTGCCAGCAGCCCTCGACAGGGGACAACCTACGAGCAGTACTTC,CASSPRQGTTYEQYF
.,TRBV13,.,TRBJ2-1,TGTGCCAGCAGCTTAATGGGGAATGAGCAGTTCTTC,CASSLMGNEQFF
.,TRBV14,.,TRBJ1-1,TGTGCCAGCAGCCGAGAGGGGGGCACTGAAGCTTTCTTT,CASSREGGTEAFF
TRBD2,TRBV28,.,TRBJ2-1,TGTGCCAGCAACTTTCTTAGCGGGGCTTCCGAGCAGTTCTTC,CASNFLSGASEQFF
.,TRBV6-5,.,TRBJ2-7,TGTGCCAGCAGTTACGTCAGGCAAGCCTACGAGCAGTACTTC,CASSYVRQAYEQYF
TRBD2,TRBV7-6,.,TRBJ2-2,TGTGCCAGCAGCCGCCGACCGGGACTAGCGGGAGGTTACGCGAACACCGGGGAGCTGTTTTTT,CASSRRPGLAGGYANTGELFF
.,TRBV10-3,.,TRBJ1-2,TGTGCCATCAGTGACAGGGGAACCGATGGCTACACCTTC,CAISDRGTDGYTF